This T cell receptor (beta chain) came from a study of OX40 agonist ivuxolimab in advanced cancers. A note on the overall study: Ivuxolimab, which targeted the costimulatory receptor OX40 (CD134), was an agonistic, fully human IgG2 monoclonal antibody. Intravenous ivuxolimab was administered to patients every 2 weeks at six dose levels: 0.01, 0.1, 0.3, 1.5, 3 and 10 mg/kg. Of the approximately 54 patients in dose escalation, about 20 had hepatocellular carcinoma, some 15 had melanoma, 9 had renal cell carcinoma and 9 had head and neck cancer. A male proportion of 82.7% and a mean age of roughly 58 years, ranging from about 23 to 90, were recorded for the dose-escalation cohort. Patients were allowed to have had prior anti-PD-1, anti-PD-L1 or anti-CTLA-4 therapy, and roughly 40% of the dose-escalation patients had previously received checkpoint inhibitors. Partial responses occurred in three dose-escalation patients, of whom one had hepatocellular carcinoma and two had cutaneous melanoma. Peripheral TCRbeta sequencing was intended to test whether TCR sequence diversity was altered and clonal T-cell expansion was caused by ivuxolimab. The paper covers the monotherapy dose-escalation part of the phase I ivuxolimab trial, which included N of about 50 patients.

What the authors observed across the whole study: In the 0.1-3.0 mg/kg groups, partial responders were among the patients with the lowest normalized peripheral clonal expansion, particularly in CD8+ T cells. The antigen specificity of the peripheral T cells that underwent clonal expansion was not determined. Low levels of normalized T-cell clonal expansion were also seen in some patients who did not respond. On average, CD8+ T cells showed more expanded clones than CD4+ T cells after ivuxolimab. At doses of 0.1 to 3.0 mg/kg, clonal expansion of both CD4+ and CD8+ blood T cells was observed from baseline to week 6.

Genomic DNA was isolated from the sorted cells so that the TCRbeta CDR3 region could be sequenced. The immunoSEQ Assay was used for sequencing of TCRbeta CDR3 regions. The source is immuneACCESS, and TCRdb retained only in-frame sequences with V and J called. Part of the clones is not carried over; for the studies checked, unresolved V genes explain less than half of this, and the remainder is unexplained. Across this sample there are about 46,000 clones, with approximately 80% seen only once. About 1.7% of the sample is in the top ten clones. The trial excluded patients who had a history of autoimmune disease or who were on systemic immunosuppression. In every dose cohort, peripheral blood was drawn for TCR sequencing at baseline, cycle 4 day 1, and cycle 7 day 1. Samples were obtained from an open-label, multicenter, first-in-human phase I dose-escalation trial of ivuxolimab. Adults with locally advanced or metastatic head and neck squamous cell, hepatocellular, melanoma or renal cell carcinoma were enrolled in the trial. Before TCR sequencing, CD4+ T cells and CD8+ T cells were sorted from peripheral blood as separate populations.

The germline V gene (reference sequence) gives CDR1 as LNHDA and CDR2 as SQIVND. V gives up 6 bases and J gives up 1 base, and the segment between their germline ends measures 8 bases. From cysteine to phenylalanine, the CDR3 is 13 amino acids long. Only CDR3 DNA remains: 39 bases, in frame from the first base. A remark on this clone: Its antigen is not yet known. One base away there is no much larger clone; base qualities are not given.

The sequence is built from TRBV19 and TRBJ2-3, and TRBD2 may be the D gene, going by 5 matching bases. This TCR came from an adult with an advanced solid tumor such as melanoma, head and neck, liver or kidney cancer. Sequenced here: CD4+ or CD8+ T cells sorted from blood, sampled in a trial of the OX40 agonist ivuxolimab. The CDR3 protein sequence reads: CASRDGGTDTQYF. The DNA reads TGTGCCAGTAGGGACGGGGGCACAGATACGCAGTATTTT.